This T cell receptor beta chain appears in the sequencing data of a study of shared clonotypes between healthy human individuals. Study outcomes and limitations: Sequencing depth was expected to influence donor clonotype sharing.

Unsorted PBMC DNA underwent sequencing on ten immunoSEQ deep assay plates. Libraries were prepared by immunoSEQ multiplex PCR; TCRdb keeps only in-frame clonotypes and omits some of them. Altogether more than 450,000 clones are present, around 74% being singletons, with the ten largest covering under 15%. The table lists this clone with a few counts. What it recognizes is unknown. The TCR comes from a woman between 40 and 50 years old in good health. Some clones in this sample may be carry-over from other donors' samples. The sequencing sample was made of PBMCs.

The CDR3 DNA reads as TGCAGTGTACGAGCGGGAGTCGAGCAGTACTTC. It is translated as CSVRAGVEQYF. J is TRBJ2-7 and V is TRBV20-1; 8 bases agree with TRBD2. The CDR3 is made up of 11 amino acids. Trimming cost V 7 bases and J 6 bases; bases outside gene matches: 5. Germline V gene lookup returns CDR1 DFQATT and CDR2 SNEGSKA (reference sequence).